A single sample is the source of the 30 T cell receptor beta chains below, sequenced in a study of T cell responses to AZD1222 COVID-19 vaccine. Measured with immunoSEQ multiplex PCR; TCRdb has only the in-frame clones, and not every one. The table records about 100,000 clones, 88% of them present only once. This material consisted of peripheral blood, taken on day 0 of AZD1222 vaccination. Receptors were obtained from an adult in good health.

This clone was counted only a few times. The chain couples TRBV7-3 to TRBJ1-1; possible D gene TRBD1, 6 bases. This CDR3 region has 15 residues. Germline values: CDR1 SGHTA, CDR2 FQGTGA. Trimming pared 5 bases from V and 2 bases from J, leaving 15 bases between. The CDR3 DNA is TGTGCCAGCAGCCTCGACCGGGACATTAACACTGAAGCTTTCTTT. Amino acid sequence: CASSLDRDINTEAFF.

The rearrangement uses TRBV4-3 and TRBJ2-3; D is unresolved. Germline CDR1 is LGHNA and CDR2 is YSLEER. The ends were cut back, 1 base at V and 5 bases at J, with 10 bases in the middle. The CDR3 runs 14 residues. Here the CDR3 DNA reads TGCGCCAGCAGCCAAGCTAGGATAGGAGATACGCAGTATTTT. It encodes CASSQARIGDTQYF.

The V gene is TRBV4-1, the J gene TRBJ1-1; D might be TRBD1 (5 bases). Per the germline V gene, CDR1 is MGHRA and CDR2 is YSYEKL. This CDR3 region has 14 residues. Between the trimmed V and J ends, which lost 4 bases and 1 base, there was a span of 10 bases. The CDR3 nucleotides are TGCGCCAGCAGCCTGGGGACGGGGAACACTGAAGCTTTCTTT. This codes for CASSLGTGNTEAFF.

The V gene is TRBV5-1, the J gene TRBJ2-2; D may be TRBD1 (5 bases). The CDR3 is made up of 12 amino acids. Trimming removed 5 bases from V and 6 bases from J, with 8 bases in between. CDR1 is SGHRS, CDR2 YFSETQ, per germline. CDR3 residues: CASSQGSGELFF. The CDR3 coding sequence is TGCGCCAGCAGTCAGGGCTCCGGGGAGCTGTTTTTT.

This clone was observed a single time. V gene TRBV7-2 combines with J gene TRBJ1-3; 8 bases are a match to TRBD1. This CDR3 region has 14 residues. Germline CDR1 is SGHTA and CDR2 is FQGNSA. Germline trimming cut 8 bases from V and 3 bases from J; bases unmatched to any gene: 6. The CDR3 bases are TGTGCCAGCGCAGGGGGCTTAAATGGAAACACCATATATTTT. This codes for CASAGGLNGNTIYF.

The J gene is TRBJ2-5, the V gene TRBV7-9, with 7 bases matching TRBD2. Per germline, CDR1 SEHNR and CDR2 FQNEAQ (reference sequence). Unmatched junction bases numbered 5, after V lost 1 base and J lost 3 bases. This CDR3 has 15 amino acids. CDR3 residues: CASSLGSGTKETQYF. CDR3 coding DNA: TGTGCCAGCAGCTTAGGTTCCGGGACTAAAGAGACCCAGTACTTC.

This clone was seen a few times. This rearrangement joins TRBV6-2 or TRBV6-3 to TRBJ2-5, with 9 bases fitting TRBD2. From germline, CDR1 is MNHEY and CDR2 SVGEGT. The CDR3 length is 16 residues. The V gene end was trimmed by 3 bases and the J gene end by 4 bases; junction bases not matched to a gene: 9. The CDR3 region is CASSYPASGNPETQYF. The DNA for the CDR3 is TGTGCCAGCAGTTATCCGGCTAGCGGGAACCCAGAGACCCAGTACTTC.

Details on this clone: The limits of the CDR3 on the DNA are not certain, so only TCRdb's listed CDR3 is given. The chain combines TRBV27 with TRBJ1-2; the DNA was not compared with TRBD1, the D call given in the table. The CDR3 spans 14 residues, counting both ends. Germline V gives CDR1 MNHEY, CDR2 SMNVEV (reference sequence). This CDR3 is CATYVGPGQGRYTF.

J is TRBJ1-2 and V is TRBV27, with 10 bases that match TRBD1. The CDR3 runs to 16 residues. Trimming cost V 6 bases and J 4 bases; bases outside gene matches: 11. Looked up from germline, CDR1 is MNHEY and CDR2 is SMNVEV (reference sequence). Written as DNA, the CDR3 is TGTGCCAGCAGGTTGACAGGGGGCGGCTACCTCTATGGCTACACCTTC. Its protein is CASRLTGGGYLYGYTF.

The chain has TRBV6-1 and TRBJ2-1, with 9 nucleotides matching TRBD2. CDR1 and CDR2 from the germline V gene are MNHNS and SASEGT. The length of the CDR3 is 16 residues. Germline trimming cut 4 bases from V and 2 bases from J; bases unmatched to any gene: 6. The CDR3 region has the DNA TGTGCCAGCAGTGTCTCGGGCGGGAGGGCCTACAATGAGCAGTTCTTC. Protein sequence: CASSVSGGRAYNEQFF.

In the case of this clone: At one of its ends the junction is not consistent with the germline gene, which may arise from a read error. CDR3 protein: CASSDSPGTEDNGYTF. The CDR3 coding sequence is TGTGCCAGCAGTGACTCCCCCGGGACAGAAGACAATGGCTACACCTTC. The chain joins TRBV6-2 or TRBV6-3 to TRBJ1-2; 7 bases line up with TRBD1. The length of the CDR3 is 16 residues. Germline-derived CDR1 and CDR2 are MNHEY and SVGEGT.

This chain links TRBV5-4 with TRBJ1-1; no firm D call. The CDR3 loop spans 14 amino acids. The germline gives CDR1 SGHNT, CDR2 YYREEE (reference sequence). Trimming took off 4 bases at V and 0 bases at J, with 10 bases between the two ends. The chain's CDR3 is CASSPRELNTEAFF. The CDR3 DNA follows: TGTGCCAGCAGCCCCCGTGAGTTGAACACTGAAGCTTTCTTT.

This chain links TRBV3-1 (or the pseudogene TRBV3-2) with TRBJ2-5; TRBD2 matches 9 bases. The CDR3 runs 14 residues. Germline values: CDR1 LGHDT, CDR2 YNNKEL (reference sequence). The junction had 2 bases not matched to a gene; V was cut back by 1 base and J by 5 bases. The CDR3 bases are TGTGCCAGCAGCCAAGGTCTAGCGGGGGAGACCCAGTACTTC. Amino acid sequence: CASSQGLAGETQYF.

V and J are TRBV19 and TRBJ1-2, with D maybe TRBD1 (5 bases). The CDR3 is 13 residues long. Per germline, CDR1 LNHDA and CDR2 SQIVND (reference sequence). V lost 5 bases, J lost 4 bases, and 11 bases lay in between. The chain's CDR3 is CASSARQPYGYTF. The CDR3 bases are TGTGCCAGTAGTGCGAGACAGCCCTATGGCTACACCTTC.

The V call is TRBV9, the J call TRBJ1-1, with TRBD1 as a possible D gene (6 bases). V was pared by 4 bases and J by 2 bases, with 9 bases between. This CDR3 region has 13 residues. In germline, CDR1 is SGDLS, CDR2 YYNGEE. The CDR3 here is CASSPGTNTEAFF. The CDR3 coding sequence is TGTGCCAGCAGCCCTGGGACAAACACTGAAGCTTTCTTT.

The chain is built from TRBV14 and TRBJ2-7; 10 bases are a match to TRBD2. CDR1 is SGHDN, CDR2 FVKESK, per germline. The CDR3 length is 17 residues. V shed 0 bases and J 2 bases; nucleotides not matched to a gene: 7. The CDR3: CASSQEGTSGVTYEQYF. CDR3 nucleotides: TGTGCCAGCAGCCAAGAGGGCACTAGCGGGGTTACCTACGAGCAGTACTTC.

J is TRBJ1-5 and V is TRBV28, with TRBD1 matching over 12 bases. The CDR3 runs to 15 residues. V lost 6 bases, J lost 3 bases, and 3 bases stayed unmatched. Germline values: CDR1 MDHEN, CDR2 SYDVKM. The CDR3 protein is CASRGTGGFNQPQHF. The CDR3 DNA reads TGTGCCAGCAGGGGGACAGGGGGCTTCAATCAGCCCCAGCATTTT.

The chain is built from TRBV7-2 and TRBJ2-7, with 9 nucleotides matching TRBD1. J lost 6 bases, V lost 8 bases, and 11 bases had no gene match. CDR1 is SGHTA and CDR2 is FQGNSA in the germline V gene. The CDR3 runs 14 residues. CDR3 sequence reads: CASGRDRAGGEQYF. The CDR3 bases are TGTGCCAGCGGAAGGGACAGGGCAGGGGGCGAGCAGTACTTC.

CDR3 nucleotides: TGCGCCAGCAGCCCCACGACCGGGAACACTGAAGCTTTCTTT. This encodes CASSPTTGNTEAFF. The gene calls are TRBV4-1 and TRBJ1-1, with D unclear. The CDR3 extends over 14 amino acids. Germline lookup yields CDR1 MGHRA and CDR2 YSYEKL. The germline V and J ends were trimmed by 4 bases and 1 base, with 10 bases remaining between them.

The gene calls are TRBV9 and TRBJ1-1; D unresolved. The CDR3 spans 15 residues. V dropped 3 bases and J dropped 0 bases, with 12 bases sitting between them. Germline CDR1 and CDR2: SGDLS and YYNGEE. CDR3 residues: CASSATPLLNTEAFF. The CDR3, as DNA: TGTGCCAGCAGCGCGACACCACTTTTGAACACTGAAGCTTTCTTT.

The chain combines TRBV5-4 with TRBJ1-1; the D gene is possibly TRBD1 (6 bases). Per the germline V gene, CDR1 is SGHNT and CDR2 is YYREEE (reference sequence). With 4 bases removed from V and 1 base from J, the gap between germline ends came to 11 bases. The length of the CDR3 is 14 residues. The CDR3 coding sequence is TGTGCCAGCAGCCCCGGACAGCGGAACACTGAAGCTTTCTTT. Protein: CASSPGQRNTEAFF.

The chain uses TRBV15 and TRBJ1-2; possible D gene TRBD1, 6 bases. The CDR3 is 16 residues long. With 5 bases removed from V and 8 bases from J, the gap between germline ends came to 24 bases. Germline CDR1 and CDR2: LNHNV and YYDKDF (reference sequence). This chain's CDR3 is CATSSPDLRQATGYTF. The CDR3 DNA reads TGTGCCACCAGCTCACCCGACTTGCGACAGGCCACGGGCTACACCTTC.

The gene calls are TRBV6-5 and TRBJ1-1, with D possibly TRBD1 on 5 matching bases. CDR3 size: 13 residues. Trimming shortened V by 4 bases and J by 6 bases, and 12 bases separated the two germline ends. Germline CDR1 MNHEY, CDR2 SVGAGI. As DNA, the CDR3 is TGTGCCAGCAGTTCGGCGGGGGGAGCTGAAGCTTTCTTT. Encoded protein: CASSSAGGAEAFF.

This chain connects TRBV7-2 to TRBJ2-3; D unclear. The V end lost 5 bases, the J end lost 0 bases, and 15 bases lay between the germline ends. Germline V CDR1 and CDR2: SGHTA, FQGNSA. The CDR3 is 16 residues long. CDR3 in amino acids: CASSRLGTRSTDTQYF. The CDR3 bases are TGTGCCAGCAGCCGCCTCGGAACCCGTAGCACAGATACGCAGTATTTT.

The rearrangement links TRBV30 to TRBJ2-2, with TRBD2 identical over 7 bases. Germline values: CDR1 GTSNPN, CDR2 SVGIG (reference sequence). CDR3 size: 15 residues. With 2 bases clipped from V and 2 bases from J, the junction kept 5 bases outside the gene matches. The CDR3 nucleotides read TGTGCCTGGAGTTGGGCTAGCGGAAACACCGGGGAGCTGTTTTTT. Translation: CAWSWASGNTGELFF. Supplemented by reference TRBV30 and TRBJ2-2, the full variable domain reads SQTIHQWPATLVQPVGSPLSLECTVEGTSNPNLYWYRQAAGRGLQLLFYSVGIGQISSEVPQNLSASRPQDRQFILSSKKLLLSDSGFYLCAWSWASGNTGELFFGEGSRLTVL.

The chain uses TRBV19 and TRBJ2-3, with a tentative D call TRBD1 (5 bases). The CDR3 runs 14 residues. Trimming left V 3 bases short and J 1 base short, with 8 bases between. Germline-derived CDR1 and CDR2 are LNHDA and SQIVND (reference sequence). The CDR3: CASSMTVGTDTQYF. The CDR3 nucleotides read TGTGCCAGTAGTATGACAGTGGGCACAGATACGCAGTATTTT.

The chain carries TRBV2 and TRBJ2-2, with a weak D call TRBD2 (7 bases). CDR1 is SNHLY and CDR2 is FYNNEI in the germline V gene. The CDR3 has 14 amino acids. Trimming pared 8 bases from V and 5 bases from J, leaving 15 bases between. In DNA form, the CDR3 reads TGTGCCAGCCGCGGGGGCTTATCAACCGGGGAGCTGTTTTTT. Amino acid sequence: CASRGGLSTGELFF.

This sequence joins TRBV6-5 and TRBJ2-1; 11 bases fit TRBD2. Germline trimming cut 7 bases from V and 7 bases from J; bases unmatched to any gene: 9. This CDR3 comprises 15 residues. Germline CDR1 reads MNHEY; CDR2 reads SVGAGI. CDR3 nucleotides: TGTGCCAGCACCACCTTAGCGGGAGGGCGTAATGAGCAGTTCTTC. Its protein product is CASTTLAGGRNEQFF.

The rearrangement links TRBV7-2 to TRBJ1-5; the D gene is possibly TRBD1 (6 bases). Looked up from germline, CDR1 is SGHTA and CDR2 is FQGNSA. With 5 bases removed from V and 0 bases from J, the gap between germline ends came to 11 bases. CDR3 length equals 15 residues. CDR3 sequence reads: CASSPQGNSNQPQHF. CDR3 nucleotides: TGTGCCAGCAGCCCACAGGGAAATAGCAATCAGCCCCAGCATTTT.

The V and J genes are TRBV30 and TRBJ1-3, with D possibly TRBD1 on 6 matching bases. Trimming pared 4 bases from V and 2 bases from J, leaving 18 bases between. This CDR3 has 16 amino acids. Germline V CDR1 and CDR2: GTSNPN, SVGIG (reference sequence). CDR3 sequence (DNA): TGTGCCTGGAAAGAAGGTCCTTGGACAGCTGGAAACACCATATATTTT. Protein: CAWKEGPWTAGNTIYF. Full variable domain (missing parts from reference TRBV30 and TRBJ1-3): SQTIHQWPATLVQPVGSPLSLECTVEGTSNPNLYWYRQAAGRGLQLLFYSVGIGQISSEVPQNLSASRPQDRQFILSSKKLLLSDSGFYLCAWKEGPWTAGNTIYFGEGSWLTVV.